This T cell receptor (beta chain) came from a study of cytomegalovirus exposure and HLA in healthy donors. General study points: Most subjects had HLA-A and HLA-B alleles reportedly predicted accurately by TCR beta sequences.

PCR was performed using 60 Vbeta and 13 Jbeta primers. Method: immunoSEQ multiplex PCR; TCRdb's copy keeps in-frame clones and lacks some. The table lists 90,000 to 140,000 clones, about 13% of them singletons, with around 15% in the top ten. Germline lookup yields CDR1 WSHSY and CDR2 SAAADI. This CDR3 has 13 amino acids. With 8 bases clipped from V and 6 bases from J, the junction kept 6 bases outside the gene matches. Turning to this clone: What it binds is not known.

This sequence joins TRBV10-2 and TRBJ1-4; 7 nucleotides line up with TRBD1. This receptor was obtained from a man aged 35 to 55 in good health and CMV-seropositive. The sample taken for sequencing was PBMCs. For the CDR3, the DNA is TGCGCCAGCCGGGACAGCGGCTATGAAAAACTGTTTTTT. Its translation is CASRDSGYEKLFF.